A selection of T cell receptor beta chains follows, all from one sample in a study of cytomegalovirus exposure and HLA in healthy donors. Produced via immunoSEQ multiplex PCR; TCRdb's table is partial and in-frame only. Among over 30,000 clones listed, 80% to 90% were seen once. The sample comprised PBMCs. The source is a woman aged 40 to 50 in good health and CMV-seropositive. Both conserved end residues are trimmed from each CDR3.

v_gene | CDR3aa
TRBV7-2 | ASRTGRRSYEQY
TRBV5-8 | ASSLARTSGNLVADTQY
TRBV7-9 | ASSSLAGSTDTQY
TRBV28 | ASSLSGTGNTIY
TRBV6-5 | ASSYSNRNEQF
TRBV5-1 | ASSDREGEQY
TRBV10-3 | AISLSGALQETQY
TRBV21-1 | ASIRPGGDNEKLF
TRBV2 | ASSNQRGRV
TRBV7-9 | ASSPSRTGVSGNTIY
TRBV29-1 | SVEMGGADTEAF
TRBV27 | ASSLWGGLATYEQY
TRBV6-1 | ASRFERNTIY
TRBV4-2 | ASSQDPGGNYGYT
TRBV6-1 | ASSGQSESHEQY
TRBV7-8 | ASSRTNRERGSPLH
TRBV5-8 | ASSNRDSFWEQY
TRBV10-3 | AISDLDRGLGIGTQY
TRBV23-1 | ASSGSAASYEQY
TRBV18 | ASSPGLAGGRETQY
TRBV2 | AGDRGPFNSPLH
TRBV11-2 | ASSLLQAETQY
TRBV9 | ASSVGWGTGITYNEQF
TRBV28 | ASSYRGAETQY
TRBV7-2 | ASSLAGQGYEQY
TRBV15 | ATSRGGQGTGGYT
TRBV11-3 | ASSFARGGEQF
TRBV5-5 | ASSLSGSFYNTEAF
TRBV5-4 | ASSLAGGRREQY
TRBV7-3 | ASSPRGWGLIDQETQY
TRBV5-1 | ASSPAGVYEQY
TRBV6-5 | ASSETATYGYT
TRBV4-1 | ASRQIPGGLTDTQY
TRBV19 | ASSMGRGGGQPQH
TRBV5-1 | ASRQGVDGNQPQH
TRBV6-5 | ASSPGTASSYEQY
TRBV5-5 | ASSSRGQMNTEAF
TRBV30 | AWRDTGRGRSPLH
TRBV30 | AWSVLPGDSGNTIY
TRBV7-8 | ASSLQGNSPLH
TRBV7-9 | SSNPGTDTQY
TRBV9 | ASSEGGGIVQETQY
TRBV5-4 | ASSRGGVSVYEQY
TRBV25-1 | ASRETGFSTEAF
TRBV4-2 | ASSHSSGTDTQY
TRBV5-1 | ASSLQGVRNEQF
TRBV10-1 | ASSAGTGDGAGELF
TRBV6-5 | ASSYGQDRSSYEQY
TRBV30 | AWSIGAYSNQPQH
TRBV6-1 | ASSGTGSGQPQH
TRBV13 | ASSLAVQETQY
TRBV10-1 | ASTEGGDGNTIY
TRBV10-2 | ASSPDNYNEQF
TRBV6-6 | ASSPPGADTQY
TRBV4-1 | ASSQDGSLPGGNTIY
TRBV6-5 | ASKKGYTYNEQF
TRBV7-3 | ASGPTGVVNTEAF